A selection of T cell receptor beta chains follows, all from one sample in a study of radiation and T cells in renal cell carcinoma. Repertoires were generated with immunoSEQ multiplex PCR, while TCRdb's copy carries only in-frame clones and drops some. The sample shows some 46,000 clones, about 82% of them seen only once. The sample consisted of blood, taken from a patient whose treatment included radiotherapy and nephrectomy. Source of these receptors: a woman aged 65 to 85 with renal cell carcinoma. CDR3s include the opening cysteine and the closing phenylalanine or tryptophan. The order of the fields is V gene, J gene, D gene, clone size, CDR3 protein, CDR3 DNA. D genes are given only for firm matches. Clone size, where shown, is once, few, many, or a class for clones that have expanded.

v_call: TRBV19; j_call: TRBJ1-3; d_call: TRBD1; clone_size: NA; cdr3_aa: CASSSRGQGFSTRENTIYF; cdr3_nt: TGTGCCAGTAGTTCCAGGGGACAGGGTTTTTCGACGCGTGAGAACACCATATATTTT
v_call: TRBV6-5; j_call: TRBJ1-3; d_call: NA; clone_size: NA; cdr3_aa: CASSYSGPQTGNTIYF; cdr3_nt: TGTGCCAGCAGTTACTCTGGGCCACAGACTGGAAACACCATATATTTT
v_call: TRBV5-8; j_call: TRBJ1-5; d_call: TRBD1; clone_size: NA; cdr3_aa: CASSFDRGANQPQHF; cdr3_nt: TGTGCCAGCAGCTTCGACAGGGGAGCAAATCAGCCCCAGCATTTT
v_call: TRBV7-9; j_call: TRBJ2-1; d_call: NA; clone_size: NA; cdr3_aa: CASSPQGGSHDSYNEQFF; cdr3_nt: TGTGCCAGCAGCCCCCAGGGGGGTAGCCATGACTCCTACAATGAGCAGTTCTTC
v_call: TRBV7-9; j_call: TRBJ2-5; d_call: NA; clone_size: NA; cdr3_aa: CASSLAVSETQYF; cdr3_nt: TGTGCCAGCAGCTTAGCTGTCTCGGAGACCCAGTACTTC
v_call: TRBV5-4; j_call: TRBJ2-1; d_call: TRBD2; clone_size: NA; cdr3_aa: CASSLRLAGGGEQFF; cdr3_nt: TGTGCCAGCAGCTTGAGACTAGCGGGAGGAGGTGAGCAGTTCTTC
v_call: TRBV9; j_call: TRBJ2-3; d_call: TRBD2; clone_size: NA; cdr3_aa: CASSLTGTSGRGSDTQYF; cdr3_nt: TGTGCCAGCAGCCTGACCGGGACTAGCGGGAGGGGGTCAGATACGCAGTATTTT
v_call: TRBV6-5; j_call: TRBJ1-1; d_call: NA; clone_size: NA; cdr3_aa: CASSPGLANTEAFF; cdr3_nt: TGTGCCAGCAGTCCCGGACTGGCCAACACTGAAGCTTTCTTT
v_call: TRBV4-1; j_call: TRBJ1-1; d_call: NA; clone_size: NA; cdr3_aa: CASSQKELGEAFF; cdr3_nt: TGCGCCAGCAGCCAAAAGGAATTGGGGGAAGCTTTCTTT
v_call: TRBV2; j_call: TRBJ2-7; d_call: TRBD2; clone_size: NA; cdr3_aa: CAIGTSGSYEQYF; cdr3_nt: TGTGCCATCGGGACTAGCGGTTCCTACGAGCAGTACTTC
v_call: TRBV6-5; j_call: TRBJ2-7; d_call: NA; clone_size: NA; cdr3_aa: CASSYGVGTYEQYF; cdr3_nt: TGTGCCAGCAGTTACGGGGTCGGAACCTACGAGCAGTACTTC
v_call: TRBV5-1; j_call: TRBJ1-1; d_call: NA; clone_size: NA; cdr3_aa: CASFRWGRDTEAFF; cdr3_nt: TGCGCCAGCTTCAGGTGGGGGCGGGACACTGAAGCTTTCTTT
v_call: TRBV7-3; j_call: TRBJ1-1; d_call: NA; clone_size: NA; cdr3_aa: CASSSPGGVAFF; cdr3_nt: TGTGCCAGCAGCTCCCCGGGAGGAGTAGCTTTCTTT
v_call: TRBV2; j_call: TRBJ1-5; d_call: NA; clone_size: NA; cdr3_aa: CASSDHSLVNQPQHF; cdr3_nt: TGTGCCAGCAGTGACCACAGTCTCGTAAATCAGCCCCAGCATTTT
v_call: TRBV21-1; j_call: TRBJ2-1; d_call: NA; clone_size: NA; cdr3_aa: CASKPTSTEQFF; cdr3_nt: TGTGCCAGCAAGCCGACTAGCACTGAGCAGTTCTTC
v_call: TRBV19; j_call: TRBJ1-2; d_call: NA; clone_size: NA; cdr3_aa: CASTHIRGQNYGYTF; cdr3_nt: TGTGCCAGTACCCACATTCGGGGGCAGAACTATGGCTACACCTTC
v_call: TRBV30; j_call: TRBJ1-2; d_call: TRBD1; clone_size: few; cdr3_aa: CACSLTGVRNGYTF; cdr3_nt: TGTGCCTGTTCCCTCACAGGGGTTCGGAATGGCTACACCTTC
v_call: TRBV27; j_call: TRBJ1-2; d_call: NA; clone_size: NA; cdr3_aa: CASSPYRGEHGYTF; cdr3_nt: TGTGCCAGCAGTCCCTACCGGGGGGAGCATGGCTACACCTTC
v_call: TRBV6-1; j_call: TRBJ2-7; d_call: TRBD2; clone_size: NA; cdr3_aa: CASRDSGGDEQYF; cdr3_nt: TGTGCCAGCAGGGATAGCGGGGGGGACGAGCAGTACTTC
v_call: TRBV10-3; j_call: TRBJ2-3; d_call: NA; clone_size: NA; cdr3_aa: CAIKGSVSTDTQYF; cdr3_nt: TGTGCCATCAAAGGGAGCGTTAGCACAGATACGCAGTATTTT
v_call: TRBV19; j_call: TRBJ2-7; d_call: NA; clone_size: NA; cdr3_aa: CASSMLQSYEQYF; cdr3_nt: TGTGCCAGTAGTATGCTCCAGAGCTACGAGCAGTACTTC
v_call: TRBV7-9; j_call: TRBJ2-1; d_call: TRBD2; clone_size: NA; cdr3_aa: CASSPGLADHNEQFF; cdr3_nt: TGTGCCAGCAGCCCGGGACTAGCGGACCACAATGAGCAGTTCTTC
v_call: TRBV7-2; j_call: TRBJ2-3; d_call: NA; clone_size: NA; cdr3_aa: CASSLARGTDTQYF; cdr3_nt: TGTGCCAGCAGCTTAGCTCGGGGAACAGATACGCAGTATTTT
v_call: TRBV9; j_call: TRBJ1-3; d_call: NA; clone_size: once; cdr3_aa: CASSTTGNTIYF; cdr3_nt: TGTGCCAGCAGCACAACTGGAAACACCATATATTTT
v_call: TRBV4-2; j_call: TRBJ1-4; d_call: TRBD1; clone_size: NA; cdr3_aa: CASSPNAGTGPEKLFF; cdr3_nt: TGTGCCAGCAGCCCCAATGCAGGGACAGGGCCTGAAAAACTGTTTTTT